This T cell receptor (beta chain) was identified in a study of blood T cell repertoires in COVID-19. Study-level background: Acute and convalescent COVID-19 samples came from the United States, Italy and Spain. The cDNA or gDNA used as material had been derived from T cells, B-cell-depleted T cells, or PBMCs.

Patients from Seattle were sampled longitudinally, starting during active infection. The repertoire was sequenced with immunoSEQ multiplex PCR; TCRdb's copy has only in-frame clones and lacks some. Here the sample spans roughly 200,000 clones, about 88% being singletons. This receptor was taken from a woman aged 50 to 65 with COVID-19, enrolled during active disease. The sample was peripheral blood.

CDR3 protein: CASSPWSGTQYF. Written as DNA, the CDR3 is TGTGCCAGCAGCCCGTGGAGTGGTACGCAGTATTTT. J is TRBJ2-3 and V is TRBV14, with D uncertain. The CDR3 is 12 residues long. The germline V gene encodes CDR1 SGHDN and CDR2 FVKESK. V was pared by 4 bases and J by 8 bases, with 10 bases between.